The clone carrying this TCR beta chain was observed once. The data were obtained in a study of blood T cell repertoires in COVID-19. The overall study: Donors in the United States, Italy and Spain gave samples during acute or convalescent COVID-19. In each case, the material was cDNA or gDNA derived from T cells, B-cell-depleted T cells, or PBMCs.

V lost 7 bases to trimming and J lost 6 bases; unmatched junction nucleotides: 7. There are 14 residues in the CDR3. Germline V gives CDR1 KGHSH, CDR2 LQKENI. Data came from immunoSEQ multiplex PCR; TCRdb stores just in-frame clones and leaves some out. The sample shows over 95,000 clones, roughly 79% of them seen only once. Sequencing used peripheral blood. The receptor was isolated from a human donor in a cohort sampled during active COVID-19. The rearrangement uses TRBV18 and TRBJ1-2; 11 bases line up with TRBD1. CDR3 coding DNA: TGTGCCAGCTGGGACAGGACAGGGGGCAATGGCTACACCTTC. As protein: CASWDRTGGNGYTF.